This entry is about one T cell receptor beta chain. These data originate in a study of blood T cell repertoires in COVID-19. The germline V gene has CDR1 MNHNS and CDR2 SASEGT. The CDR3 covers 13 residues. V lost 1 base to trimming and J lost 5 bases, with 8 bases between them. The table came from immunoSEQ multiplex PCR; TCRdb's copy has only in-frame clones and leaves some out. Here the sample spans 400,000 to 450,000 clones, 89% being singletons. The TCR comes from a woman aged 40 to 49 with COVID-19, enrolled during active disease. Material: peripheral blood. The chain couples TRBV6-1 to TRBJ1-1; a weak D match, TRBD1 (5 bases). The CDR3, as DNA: TGTGCCAGCAGTGAAGGGGGCAGGACTGAAGCTTTCTTT. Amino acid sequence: CASSEGGRTEAFF.